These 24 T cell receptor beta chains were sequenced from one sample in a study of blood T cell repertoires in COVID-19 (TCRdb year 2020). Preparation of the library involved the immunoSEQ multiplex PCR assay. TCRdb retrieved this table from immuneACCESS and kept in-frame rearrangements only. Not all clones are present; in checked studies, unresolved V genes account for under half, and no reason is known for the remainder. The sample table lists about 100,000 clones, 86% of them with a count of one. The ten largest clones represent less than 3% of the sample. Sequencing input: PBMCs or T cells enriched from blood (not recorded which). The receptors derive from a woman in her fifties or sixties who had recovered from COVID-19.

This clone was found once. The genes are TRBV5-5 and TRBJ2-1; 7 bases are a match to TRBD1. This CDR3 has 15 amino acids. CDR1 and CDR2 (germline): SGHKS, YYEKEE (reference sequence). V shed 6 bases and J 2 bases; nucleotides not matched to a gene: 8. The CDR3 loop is CASTFTGDPYNEQFF. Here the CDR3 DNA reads TGTGCCAGCACCTTCACAGGGGACCCCTACAATGAGCAGTTCTTC.

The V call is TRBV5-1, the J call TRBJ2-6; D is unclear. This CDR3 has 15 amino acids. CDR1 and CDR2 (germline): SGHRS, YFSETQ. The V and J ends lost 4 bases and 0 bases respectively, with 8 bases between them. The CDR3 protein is CASSPTSSGANVLTF. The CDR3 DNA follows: TGCGCCAGCAGCCCAACTTCCTCTGGGGCCAACGTCCTGACTTTC.

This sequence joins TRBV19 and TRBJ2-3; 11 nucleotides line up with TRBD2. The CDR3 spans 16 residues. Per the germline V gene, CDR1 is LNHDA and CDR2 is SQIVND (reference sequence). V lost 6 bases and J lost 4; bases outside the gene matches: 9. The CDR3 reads CASSPSLAGESDTQYF. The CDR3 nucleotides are TGTGCCAGTAGCCCCTCACTAGCGGGGGAATCAGATACGCAGTATTTT.

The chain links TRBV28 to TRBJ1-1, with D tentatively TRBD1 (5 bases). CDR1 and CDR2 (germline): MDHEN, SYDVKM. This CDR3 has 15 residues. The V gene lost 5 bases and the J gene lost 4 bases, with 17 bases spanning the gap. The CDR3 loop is CASSIPGLSATEAFF. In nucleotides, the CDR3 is TGTGCCAGCAGTATACCAGGGTTGAGCGCCACTGAAGCTTTCTTT. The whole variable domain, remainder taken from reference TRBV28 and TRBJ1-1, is DVKVTQSSRYLVKRTGEKVFLECVQDMDHENMFWYRQDPGLGLRLIYFSYDVKMKEKGDIPEGYSVSREKKERFSLILESASTNQTSMYLCASSIPGLSATEAFFGQGTRLTVV.

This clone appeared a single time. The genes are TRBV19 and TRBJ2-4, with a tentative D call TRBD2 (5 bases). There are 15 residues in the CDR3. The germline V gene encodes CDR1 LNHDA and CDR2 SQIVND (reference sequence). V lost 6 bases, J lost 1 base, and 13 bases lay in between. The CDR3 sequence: CASSITGEAKNIQYF. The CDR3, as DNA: TGTGCCAGTAGCATCACCGGGGAGGCCAAAAACATTCAGTACTTC. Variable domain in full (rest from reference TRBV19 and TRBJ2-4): DGGITQSPKYLFRKEGQNVTLSCEQNLNHDAMYWYRQDPGQGLRLIYYSQIVNDFQKGDIAEGYSVSREKKESFPLTVTSAQKNPTAFYLCASSITGEAKNIQYFGAGTRLSVL.

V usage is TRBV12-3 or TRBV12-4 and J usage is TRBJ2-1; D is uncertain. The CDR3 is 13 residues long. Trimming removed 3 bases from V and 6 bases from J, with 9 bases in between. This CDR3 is CASSFSRVNEQFF. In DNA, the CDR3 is TGTGCCAGCAGTTTTTCCCGAGTCAATGAGCAGTTCTTC.

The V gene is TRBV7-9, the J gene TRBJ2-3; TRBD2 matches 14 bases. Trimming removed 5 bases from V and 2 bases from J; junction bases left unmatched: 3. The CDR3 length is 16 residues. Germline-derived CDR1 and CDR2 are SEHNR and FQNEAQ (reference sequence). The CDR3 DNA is TGTGCCAGCAGCCCGACTAGCGGGAGGGACACAGATACGCAGTATTTT. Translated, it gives CASSPTSGRDTDTQYF.

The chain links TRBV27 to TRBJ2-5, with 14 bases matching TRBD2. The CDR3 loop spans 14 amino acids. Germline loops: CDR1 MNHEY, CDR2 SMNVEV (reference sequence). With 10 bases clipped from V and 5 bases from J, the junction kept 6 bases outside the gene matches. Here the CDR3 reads CATGLAGGRETQYF. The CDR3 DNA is TGTGCCACCGGACTAGCGGGGGGTCGGGAGACCCAGTACTTC.

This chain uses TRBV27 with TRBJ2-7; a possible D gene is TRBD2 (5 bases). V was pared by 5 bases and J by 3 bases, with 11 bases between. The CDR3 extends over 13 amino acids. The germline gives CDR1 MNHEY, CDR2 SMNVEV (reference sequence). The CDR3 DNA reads TGTGCCAGCAGTCCTAGCTCAGGCTACGAGCAGTACTTC. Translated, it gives CASSPSSGYEQYF.

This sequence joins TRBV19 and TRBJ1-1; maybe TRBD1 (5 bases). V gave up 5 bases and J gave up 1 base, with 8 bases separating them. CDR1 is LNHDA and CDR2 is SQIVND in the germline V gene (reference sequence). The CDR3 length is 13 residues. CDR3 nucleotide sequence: TGTGCCAGTAGTGTGACAGCGAACACTGAAGCTTTCTTT. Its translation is CASSVTANTEAFF.

The CDR3 nucleotides are TGCGCCAGCAGCCAAGAAGGGGGACTAGCAATACGGTACTTC. Translated: CASSQEGGLAIRYF. The chain combines TRBV4-1 with TRBJ2-7, with 9 bases lining up with TRBD2. Unmatched junction bases numbered 9, after V lost 0 bases and J lost 12 bases. The CDR3 runs 14 residues. Germline V CDR1 and CDR2: MGHRA, YSYEKL.

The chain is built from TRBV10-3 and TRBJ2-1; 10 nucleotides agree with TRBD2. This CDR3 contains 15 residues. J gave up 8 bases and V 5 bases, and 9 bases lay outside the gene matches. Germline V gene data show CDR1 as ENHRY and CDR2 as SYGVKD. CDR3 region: CAISSSLAGEDEQFF. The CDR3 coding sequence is TGTGCCATCAGTTCAAGTCTAGCGGGAGAGGATGAGCAGTTCTTC.

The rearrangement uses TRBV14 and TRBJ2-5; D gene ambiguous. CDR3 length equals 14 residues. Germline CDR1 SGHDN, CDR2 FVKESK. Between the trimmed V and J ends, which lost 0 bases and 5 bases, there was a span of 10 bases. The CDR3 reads CASSQDRLRETQYF. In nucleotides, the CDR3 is TGTGCCAGCAGCCAAGATCGTTTGCGGGAGACCCAGTACTTC.

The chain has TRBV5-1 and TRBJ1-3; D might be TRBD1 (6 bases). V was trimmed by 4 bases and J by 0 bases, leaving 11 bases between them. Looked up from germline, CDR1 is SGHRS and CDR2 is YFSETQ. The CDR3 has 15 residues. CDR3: CASSPWDISGNTIYF. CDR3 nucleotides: TGCGCCAGCAGCCCGTGGGACATCTCTGGAAACACCATATATTTT.

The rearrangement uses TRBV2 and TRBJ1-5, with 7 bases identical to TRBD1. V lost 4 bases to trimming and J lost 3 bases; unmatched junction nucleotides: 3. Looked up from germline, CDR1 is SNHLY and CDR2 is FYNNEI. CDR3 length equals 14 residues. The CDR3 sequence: CASSGTGLNQPQHF. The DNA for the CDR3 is TGTGCCAGCAGTGGGACAGGCCTCAATCAGCCCCAGCATTTT.

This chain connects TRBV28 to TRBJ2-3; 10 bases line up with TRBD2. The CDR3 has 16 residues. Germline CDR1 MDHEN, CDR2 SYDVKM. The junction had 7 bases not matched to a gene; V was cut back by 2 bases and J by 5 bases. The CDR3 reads CASSLLLAGEGDTQYF. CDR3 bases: TGTGCCAGCAGTTTACTGCTAGCGGGAGAGGGAGATACGCAGTATTTT.

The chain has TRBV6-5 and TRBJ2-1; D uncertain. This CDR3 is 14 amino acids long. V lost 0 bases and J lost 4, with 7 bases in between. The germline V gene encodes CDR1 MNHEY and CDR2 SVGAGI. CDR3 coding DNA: TGTGCCAGCAGTTACTCGAGTGTTTACAATGAGCAGTTCTTC. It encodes CASSYSSVYNEQFF.

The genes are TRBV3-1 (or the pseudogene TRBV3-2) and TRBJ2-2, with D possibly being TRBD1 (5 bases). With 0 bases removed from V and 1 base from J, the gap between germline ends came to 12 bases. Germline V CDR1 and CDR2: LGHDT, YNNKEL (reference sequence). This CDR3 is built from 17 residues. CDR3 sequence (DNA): TGTGCCAGCAGCCAAGAGGACATCTTCCTGAACACCGGGGAGCTGTTTTTT. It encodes CASSQEDIFLNTGELFF.

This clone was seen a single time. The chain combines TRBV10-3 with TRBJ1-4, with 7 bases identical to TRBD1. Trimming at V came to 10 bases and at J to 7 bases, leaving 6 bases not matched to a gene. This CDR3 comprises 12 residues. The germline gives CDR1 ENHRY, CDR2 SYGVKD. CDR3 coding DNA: TGTGCCACACGACAGGGCGGTGAAAAACTGTTTTTT. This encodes CATRQGGEKLFF.

The CDR3 nucleotides are TGTGCCAGCAGCTTCTCAACCGGGACAGGGTTGGAAAAACTGTTTTTT. Residues: CASSFSTGTGLEKLFF. The V call is TRBV7-9, the J call TRBJ1-4, with 9 bases matching TRBD1. The CDR3 length is 16 residues. Losses at the gene ends were 3 bases for V and 8 bases for J; bases not matched to a gene: 10. Germline V lookup: CDR1 SEHNR, CDR2 FQNEAQ (reference sequence).

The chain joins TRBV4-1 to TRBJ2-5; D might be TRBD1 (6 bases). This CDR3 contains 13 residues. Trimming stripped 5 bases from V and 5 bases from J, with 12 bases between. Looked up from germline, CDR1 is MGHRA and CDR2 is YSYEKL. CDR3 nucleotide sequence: TGCGCCAGCAGCTCCTACAGGGATGAGACCCAGTACTTC. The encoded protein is CASSSYRDETQYF.

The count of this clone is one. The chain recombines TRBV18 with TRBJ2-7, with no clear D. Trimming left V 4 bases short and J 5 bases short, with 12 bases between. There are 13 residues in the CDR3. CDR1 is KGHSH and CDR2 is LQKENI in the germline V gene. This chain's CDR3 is CASSRQVVDEQYF. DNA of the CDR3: TGTGCCAGCTCACGTCAGGTCGTCGACGAGCAGTACTTC.

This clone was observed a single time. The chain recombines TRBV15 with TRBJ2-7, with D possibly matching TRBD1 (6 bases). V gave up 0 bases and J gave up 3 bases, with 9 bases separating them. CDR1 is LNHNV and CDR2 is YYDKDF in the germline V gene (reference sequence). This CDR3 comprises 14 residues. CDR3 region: CATSRDRDNYEQYF. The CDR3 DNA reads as TGTGCCACCAGCAGAGATAGGGACAACTACGAGCAGTACTTC.

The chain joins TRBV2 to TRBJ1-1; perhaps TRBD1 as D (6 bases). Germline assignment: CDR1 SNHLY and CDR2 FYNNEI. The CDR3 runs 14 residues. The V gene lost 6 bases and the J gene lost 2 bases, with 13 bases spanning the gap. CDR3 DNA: TGTGCCAGCAGCACCCAGGGGTCTAACACTGAAGCTTTCTTT. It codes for CASSTQGSNTEAFF. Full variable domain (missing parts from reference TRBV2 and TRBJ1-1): EPEVTQTPSHQVTQMGQEVILRCVPISNHLYFYWYRQILGQKVEFLVSFYNNEISEKSEIFDDQFSVERPDGSNFTLKIRSTKLEDSAMYFCASSTQGSNTEAFFGQGTRLTVV.